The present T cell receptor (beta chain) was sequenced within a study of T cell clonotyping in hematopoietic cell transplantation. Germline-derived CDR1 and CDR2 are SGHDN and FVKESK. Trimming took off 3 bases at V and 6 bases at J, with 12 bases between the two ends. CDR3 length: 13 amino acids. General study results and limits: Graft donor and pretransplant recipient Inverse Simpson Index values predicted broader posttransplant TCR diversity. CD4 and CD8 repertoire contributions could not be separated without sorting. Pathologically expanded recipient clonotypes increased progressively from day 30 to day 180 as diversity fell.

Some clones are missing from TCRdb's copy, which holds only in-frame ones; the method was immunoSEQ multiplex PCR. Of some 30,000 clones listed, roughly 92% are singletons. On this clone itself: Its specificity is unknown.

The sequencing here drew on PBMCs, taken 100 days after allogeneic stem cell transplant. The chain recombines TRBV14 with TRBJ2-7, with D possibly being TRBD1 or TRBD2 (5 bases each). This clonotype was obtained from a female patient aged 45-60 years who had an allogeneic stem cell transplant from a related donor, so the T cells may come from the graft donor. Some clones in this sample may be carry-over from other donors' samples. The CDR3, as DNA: TGTGCCAGCAGCCAGGGTCGGGGCGCCGAGCAGTACTTC. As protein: CASSQGRGAEQYF.